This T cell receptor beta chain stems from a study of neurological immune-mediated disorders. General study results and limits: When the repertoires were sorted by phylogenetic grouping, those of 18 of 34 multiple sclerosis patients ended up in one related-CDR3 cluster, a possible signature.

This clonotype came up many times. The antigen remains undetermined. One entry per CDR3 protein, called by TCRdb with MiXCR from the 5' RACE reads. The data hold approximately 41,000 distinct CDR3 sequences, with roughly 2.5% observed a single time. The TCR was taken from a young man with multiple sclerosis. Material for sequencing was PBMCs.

CDR3 bases: TGCAGCGCCGTGAGTTGGAGGGGAGAAGAGACCCAGTACTTC. Translated, it gives CSAVSWRGEETQYF. The chain is built from TRBV29-1 and TRBJ2-5, with D tentatively TRBD2 (6 bases). Germline V gives CDR1 SQVTM, CDR2 ANQGSEA. CDR3 length: 14 residues. V was clipped by 7 bases and J by 3 bases, with 18 bases between them.